Listed here are 9 T cell receptor beta chains from one sample, sequenced in a study of identical twins. TCRdb reprocessed the 5' RACE reads with MiXCR, giving one entry per CDR3 protein. This table has hundreds of thousands of distinct CDR3 sequences, about 20% appearing once. These data are also associated with another study on T cells expressing NK-cell markers.

What was sequenced was PBMCs. Receptors were obtained from a woman between 18 and 29 years old in good health.

The chain links TRBV20-1 to TRBJ2-2; D unresolved. V lost 3 bases to trimming and J lost 4 bases, with 15 bases between them. CDR1 and CDR2 from the germline V gene are DFQATT and SNEGSKA (reference sequence). The CDR3 totals 15 residues. The CDR3 nucleotides are TGCAGTGCTAGGGGGTCCCAAGTGTTCACCGGGGAGCTGTTTTTT. This encodes CSARGSQVFTGELFF.

The rearrangement uses TRBV27 and TRBJ2-7; 8 bases line up with TRBD2. The length of the CDR3 is 14 residues. J gave up 7 bases and V 3 bases, and 8 bases lay outside the gene matches. Germline V gene sequence: CDR1 MNHEY, CDR2 SMNVEV (reference sequence). The CDR3 bases are TGTGCCAGCAGTTTTGCAGCGGGAGTCAGTGAGCAGTACTTC. Translating gives CASSFAAGVSEQYF.

The chain joins TRBV11-2 to TRBJ2-5, with D perhaps matching TRBD1 (6 bases). CDR3 length: 12 amino acids. Germline V gene data show CDR1 as SGHAT and CDR2 as FQNNGV. V shed 4 bases and J shed 8 bases, with 11 bases lying between them. CDR3 sequence reads: CASSSGQKTQYF. CDR3 DNA: TGTGCCAGCAGCTCCGGACAGAAAACCCAGTACTTC. Looking up the rest from reference TRBV11-2 and TRBJ2-5 gives the full variable domain: EAGVAQSPRYKIIEKRQSVAFWCNPISGHATLYWYQQILGQGPKLLIQFQNNGVVDDSQLPKDRFSAERLKGVDSTLKIQPAKLEDSAVYLCASSSGQKTQYFGPGTRLLVL.

This clonotype showed up just a few times. The chain has TRBV5-1 and TRBJ1-1; perhaps TRBD1 as D (6 bases). Germline V gene data show CDR1 as SGHRS and CDR2 as YFSETQ. V was shortened by 7 bases and J by 4 bases, with 17 bases between the two germline ends. The CDR3 is 14 residues long. The CDR3 DNA is TGCGCCAGCTCCCGGACAGAAAGTAGCACTGAAGCTTTCTTT. Amino acid sequence: CASSRTESSTEAFF.

This clonotype was detected many times. This chain connects TRBV12-3 or TRBV12-4 to TRBJ1-1; no firm D call. This CDR3 is built from 13 residues. V was pared by 3 bases and J by 4 bases, with 9 bases between. CDR3 sequence reads: CASSFGHGTEAFF. The CDR3 nucleotides are TGTGCCAGCAGTTTTGGCCACGGCACTGAAGCTTTCTTT.

The rearrangement links TRBV20-1 to TRBJ2-7, with D perhaps given as TRBD1 or TRBD2 (7 bases each). The CDR3 is made up of 15 amino acids. The germline V gene has CDR1 DFQATT and CDR2 SNEGSKA (reference sequence). Between the trimmed V and J ends, which lost 2 bases and 4 bases, there was a span of 18 bases. In nucleotides, the CDR3 is TGCAGTGCTAGATCGACCGGGACAGCGGGGTACGAGCAGTACTTC. Its translation: CSARSTGTAGYEQYF.

This clonotype occurred a few times. The V call is TRBV12-3 or TRBV12-4, the J call TRBJ1-6; 7 positions agree with TRBD1. V shed 6 bases, J shed 9 bases, and the junction held 11 bases outside the gene matches. This CDR3 is 15 amino acids long. This CDR3 reads CASSPQTGVGSPLHF. CDR3 nucleotide sequence: TGTGCCAGCAGCCCCCAAACAGGGGTAGGTTCACCCCTCCACTTT.

This clonotype was detected ten times or more. The chain joins TRBV4-3 to TRBJ2-5; D is uncertain. This CDR3 is built from 13 residues. Trimming removed 0 bases from V and 5 bases from J, with 7 bases in between. CDR1 and CDR2 from the germline V gene are LGHNA and YSLEER. The CDR3 DNA reads TGCGCCAGCAGCCAAGATCGCCGGGAGACCCAGTACTTC. Translating it yields CASSQDRRETQYF.

This clonotype was observed at least ten times. This chain joins TRBV20-1 and TRBJ1-5; 10 positions match TRBD1. Germline trimming cut 6 bases from V and 5 bases from J; bases unmatched to any gene: 13. CDR1 DFQATT and CDR2 SNEGSKA come from the germline V gene (reference sequence). The CDR3 is 16 residues long. CDR3: CSAQLAGDRGHQPQHF. Here the CDR3 DNA reads TGCAGTGCCCAACTAGCGGGGGACAGGGGACATCAGCCCCAGCATTTT.